This T cell receptor beta chain was recovered during a study of cytomegalovirus exposure and HLA in healthy donors. On this clone itself: The antigen is unknown.

Looked up from germline, CDR1 is SNHLY and CDR2 is FYNNEI. Trimming removed 9 bases from V and 4 bases from J; junction bases left unmatched: 7. This CDR3 spans 13 amino acids. PCR used 60 Vbeta primers and 13 Jbeta primers. Only in-frame clones appear in the TCRdb table, and some are missing; sequencing was by immunoSEQ multiplex PCR. The sample lists around 150,000 clones, about 80% occurring once. Study-level results: While the bulk of TCR sequences proved rare, some public TCRs turned up in many donors. An analysis that came later showed most CMV-associated TCR beta chains appearing HLA-restricted.

Sequenced: PBMCs. The V call is TRBV2, the J call TRBJ2-5; 8 bases agree with TRBD1. This TCR was recovered from a man aged 50-60 years in good health and CMV-seropositive. CDR3 DNA sequence: TGTGCCAGTGGACAGGGTATTTTAGAGACCCAGTACTTC. This sequence encodes CASGQGILETQYF.